Each of the 17 T cell receptor beta chains below was sequenced from the same sample in a study of cytomegalovirus exposure and HLA in healthy donors. PCR amplification relied on 60 Vbeta primers (plus 13 Jbeta primers). Repertoires were generated with immunoSEQ multiplex PCR, while TCRdb's copy carries only in-frame clones and drops some. The table lists some 140,000 clones, roughly 79% of them singletons. Material for sequencing was PBMCs. These TCRs come from a man between 25 and 39 years old in good health and CMV-seronegative.

The V gene is TRBV5-6, the J gene TRBJ2-7; D gene uncertain. The CDR3 covers 12 residues. Between the trimmed V and J ends, which lost 5 bases and 7 bases, there was a span of 13 bases. Per the germline V gene, CDR1 is SGHDT and CDR2 is YYEEEE. CDR3: CASSPGVREQYF. The CDR3 region has the DNA TGTGCCAGCAGTCCCGGAGTCCGGGAGCAGTACTTC. The full variable domain, completed using reference TRBV5-6 and TRBJ2-7, is DAGVTQSPTHLIKTRGQQVTLRCSPKSGHDTVSWYQQALGQGPQFIFQYYEEEERQRGNFPDRFSGHQFPNYSSELNVNALLLGDSALYLCASSPGVREQYFGPGTRLTVT.

The chain couples TRBV28 to TRBJ2-7; 8 bases map to TRBD1. The CDR3 runs to 14 residues. Germline V gene data show CDR1 as MDHEN and CDR2 as SYDVKM. The ends lost 5 bases at V and 2 bases at J; junction bases unmatched: 5. CDR3 in DNA: TGTGCCAGCAGTATAAACAGGGGGACCTACGAGCAGTACTTC. As protein: CASSINRGTYEQYF.

This chain connects TRBV4-1 to TRBJ2-1; 7 bases agree with TRBD2. The germline CDR1 and CDR2 sequences are MGHRA and YSYEKL. The CDR3 is 16 amino acids. The V gene end was trimmed by 0 bases and the J gene end by 5 bases; junction bases not matched to a gene: 7. The CDR3, as DNA: TGCGCCAGCAGCCAAGACGTCGGACTAGAAAACAATGAGCAGTTCTTC. This translates into CASSQDVGLENNEQFF.

The CDR3 bases are TGCAGCGTCCGGGACAGGGGCCCCAGCTCCTACAATGAGCAGTTCTTC. Protein sequence: CSVRDRGPSSYNEQFF. The chain is built from TRBV29-1 and TRBJ2-1, with 10 nucleotides matching TRBD1. CDR1 and CDR2 from the germline V gene are SQVTM and ANQGSEA. After removal of 6 bases from V and 0 bases from J, the junction contained 8 bases not matched to a gene. The CDR3 runs to 16 residues.

The chain combines TRBV5-1 with TRBJ2-5; the D is unclear. V lost 4 bases and J 7 bases, leaving 17 bases between the germline ends. The CDR3 is 14 amino acids. CDR1 and CDR2 from the germline V gene are SGHRS and YFSETQ. CDR3 in DNA: TGCGCCAGCAGCCCCGACGGGTTTGTGGGGACCCAGTACTTC. This sequence encodes CASSPDGFVGTQYF. Drawing the rest from reference TRBV5-1 and TRBJ2-5, the complete variable domain is KAGVTQTPRYLIKTRGQQVTLSCSPISGHRSVSWYQQTPGQGLQFLFEYFSETQRNKGNFPGRFSGRQFSNSRSEMNVSTLELGDSALYLCASSPDGFVGTQYFGPGTRLLVL.

This rearrangement joins TRBV6-1 to TRBJ1-2, with 9 bases aligning to TRBD1. V dropped 7 bases and J dropped 5; count of bases not matched to a gene: 8. The CDR3 totals 14 residues. Germline V gives CDR1 MNHNS, CDR2 SASEGT. In nucleotides, the CDR3 is TGTGCCAGCAATTCGGGACAGGGACCTTATGGCTACACCTTC. The encoded protein is CASNSGQGPYGYTF.

The V gene is TRBV11-2, the J gene TRBJ2-7, with D possibly being TRBD2 (5 bases). Germline lookup yields CDR1 SGHAT and CDR2 FQNNGV. V was clipped by 4 bases and J by 6 bases, with 13 bases between them. This CDR3 has 13 amino acids. This chain's CDR3 is CASSYNREREQYF. The CDR3, as DNA: TGTGCCAGCAGCTACAATAGGGAGCGCGAGCAGTACTTC.

The V and J genes are TRBV5-6 and TRBJ1-5; tentatively, D is TRBD1 (5 bases). The CDR3 sequence is 16 residues long. With 2 bases removed from V and 0 bases from J, the gap between germline ends came to 12 bases. Germline V CDR1 and CDR2: SGHDT, YYEEEE. CDR3 coding DNA: TGTGCCAGCAGCTTTTCTGGGGCTGCTAGCAATCAGCCCCAGCATTTT. Translating gives CASSFSGAASNQPQHF.

This chain uses TRBV7-3 with TRBJ2-5; 9 nucleotides match TRBD2. The germline V gene has CDR1 SGHTA and CDR2 FQGTGA. The CDR3 spans 13 residues. V was pared by 5 bases and J by 4 bases, with 2 bases of the junction left unmatched. The CDR3 region is CASSPTSGETQYF. The CDR3 DNA is TGTGCCAGCAGCCCGACTAGCGGAGAGACCCAGTACTTC.

There are a few counts of this clone. The rearrangement joins TRBV5-1 to TRBJ2-5; 10 nucleotides align to TRBD2. From germline, CDR1 is SGHRS and CDR2 YFSETQ. Unmatched junction bases numbered 14, after V lost 2 bases and J lost 4 bases. This CDR3 is 18 amino acids long. CDR3 protein: CASSFLPGTSVEGETQYF. For the CDR3, the DNA is TGCGCCAGCAGCTTCCTACCCGGGACTAGCGTAGAGGGAGAGACCCAGTACTTC. The full variable domain, completed using reference TRBV5-1 and TRBJ2-5, is KAGVTQTPRYLIKTRGQQVTLSCSPISGHRSVSWYQQTPGQGLQFLFEYFSETQRNKGNFPGRFSGRQFSNSRSEMNVSTLELGDSALYLCASSFLPGTSVEGETQYFGPGTRLLVL.

This clone has a handful of counts. This chain uses TRBV7-8 with TRBJ1-2; D uncertain. The CDR3 consists of 17 residues. Germline CDR1 SGHVS, CDR2 FQNEAQ. V lost 1 base to trimming and J lost 0 bases, with 15 bases between them. The CDR3 loop is CASSLVFRTTANYGYTF. The CDR3 DNA sequence: TGTGCCAGCAGCTTAGTCTTTAGAACGACTGCTAACTATGGCTACACCTTC.

The chain combines TRBV6-1 with TRBJ1-5, with D maybe TRBD1 (5 bases). The CDR3 length is 13 residues. Trimming cost V 6 bases and J 7 bases, with 13 bases left between them. Germline-derived CDR1 and CDR2 are MNHNS and SASEGT. The CDR3, as DNA: TGTGCCAGCAGCATAGGGGAGGTGCAGCCCCAGCATTTT. This translates into CASSIGEVQPQHF.

This clone was seen a few times. The V call is TRBV27, the J call TRBJ1-5, with 8 bases fitting TRBD1. V shed 6 bases, J shed 5 bases, and the junction held 3 bases outside the gene matches. CDR3 size: 13 residues. Germline V gives CDR1 MNHEY, CDR2 SMNVEV (reference sequence). This chain's CDR3 is CASSLTGDQPQHF. In DNA form, the CDR3 reads TGTGCCAGCAGCTTGACAGGGGATCAGCCCCAGCATTTT.

The gene calls are TRBV30 and TRBJ1-1; 8 bases agree with TRBD1. This CDR3 comprises 14 residues. Germline CDR1 GTSNPN, CDR2 SVGIG (reference sequence). The CDR3 region is CACGTGAMNTEAFF. The DNA for the CDR3 is TGTGCGTGCGGGACAGGAGCTATGAACACTGAAGCTTTCTTT. Supplemented by reference TRBV30 and TRBJ1-1, the full variable domain reads SQTIHQWPATLVQPVGSPLSLECTVEGTSNPNLYWYRQAAGRGLQLLFYSVGIGQISSEVPQNLSASRPQDRQFILSSKKLLLSDSGFYLCACGTGAMNTEAFFGQGTRLTVV.

The chain links TRBV25-1 to TRBJ2-1; the match to TRBD2 covers 13 bases. CDR1 is MGHDK and CDR2 is SYGVNS in the germline V gene. CDR3 size: 15 residues. V lost 4 bases, J lost 7 bases, and 4 bases stayed unmatched. CDR3 DNA: TGTGCCAGCAGTGGAGGACTAGCGGGGGCAAATGAGCAGTTCTTC. It translates to CASSGGLAGANEQFF.

This clone was counted only a few times. The chain recombines TRBV7-2 with TRBJ1-1, with D unresolved. Germline V gene data show CDR1 as SGHTA and CDR2 as FQGNSA. CDR3 size: 15 residues. The V and J ends lost 5 bases and 2 bases respectively, with 15 bases between them. The CDR3 nucleotides read TGTGCCAGCAGCCCCCGAGTTCGGGGAAACACTGAAGCTTTCTTT. Amino acids: CASSPRVRGNTEAFF. The variable domain in full, with the rest retrieved from reference TRBV7-2 and TRBJ1-1, is GAGVSQSPSNKVTEKGKDVELRCDPISGHTALYWYRQSLGQGLEFLIYFQGNSAPDKSGLPSDRFSAERTGGSVSTLTIQRTQQEDSAVYLCASSPRVRGNTEAFFGQGTRLTVV.

V gene TRBV11-2 combines with J gene TRBJ2-1; 8 nucleotides line up with TRBD1. This CDR3 has 14 residues. With V trimmed by 5 bases and J by 5 bases, 5 bases remained unmatched. The V gene's germline CDR1 is SGHAT and CDR2 FQNNGV. CDR3 DNA sequence: TGTGCCAGCAGCAGTCAGGGGGCAGACAATGAGCAGTTCTTC. Encoded protein: CASSSQGADNEQFF.